Listed here are 16 T cell receptor beta chains from one sample, sequenced in a study of blood T cell repertoires in COVID-19. Sequencing used immunoSEQ multiplex PCR; TCRdb keeps in-frame clones, though not all of them. This sample has 150,000 to 200,000 clones, with about 80% found just once. Sequenced input: PBMCs or T cells enriched from blood (not recorded which). Every receptor here comes from a woman aged 55-70 years with acute COVID-19.

The V call is TRBV11-3, the J call TRBJ2-3, with D perhaps TRBD2 (5 bases). Per the germline V gene, CDR1 is SGHNT and CDR2 is YENEEA. V lost 0 bases, J lost 2 bases, and 12 bases lay in between. The CDR3 has 16 residues. The CDR3 DNA is TGTGCCAGCAGCTTAGACGCTTCCCGGGACACAGATACGCAGTATTTT. Its translation is CASSLDASRDTDTQYF. The full variable domain, rest sourced from reference TRBV11-3 and TRBJ2-3, is EAGVVQSPRYKIIEKKQPVAFWCNPISGHNTLYWYLQNLGQGPELLIRYENEEAVDDSQLPKDRFSAERLKGVDSTLKIQPAELGDSAVYLCASSLDASRDTDTQYFGPGTRLTVL.

This rearrangement joins TRBV7-9 to TRBJ1-3; perhaps TRBD1 as D (6 bases). Per the germline V gene, CDR1 is SEHNR and CDR2 is FQNEAQ (reference sequence). The CDR3 has 17 residues. V lost 2 bases to trimming and J lost 0 bases, with 14 bases between them. CDR3 region: CASSLKGTGTSGNTIYF. For the CDR3, the DNA is TGTGCCAGCAGCTTAAAAGGTACAGGGACCTCTGGAAACACCATATATTTT.

Only one count was recorded for this clone. The chain combines TRBV7-2 with TRBJ1-4, with 9 bases aligning to TRBD1. J gave up 7 bases and V 4 bases, and 7 bases lay outside the gene matches. Germline loops: CDR1 SGHTA, CDR2 FQGNSA. This CDR3 is built from 15 residues. CDR3 bases: TGTGCCAGCAGCTCGTACAGGGGGCAGGGTGAAAAACTGTTTTTT. Translating gives CASSSYRGQGEKLFF.

The V and J genes are TRBV27 and TRBJ1-1, with TRBD1 identical over 10 bases. This CDR3 has 15 residues. V was pared by 4 bases and J by 3 bases, with 5 bases of the junction left unmatched. Germline assignment: CDR1 MNHEY and CDR2 SMNVEV (reference sequence). CDR3 region: CASSSRQGAHTEAFF. The CDR3 bases are TGTGCCAGCAGTTCTAGACAGGGGGCTCACACTGAAGCTTTCTTT.

Only a few counts were recorded for this clone. The chain combines TRBV30 with TRBJ2-1; the match to TRBD2 covers 10 bases. The V gene's germline CDR1 is GTSNPN and CDR2 SVGIG (reference sequence). V lost 5 bases, J lost 4 bases, and 8 bases stayed unmatched. CDR3 length equals 15 residues. CDR3 residues: CAWEETGLAYNEQFF. CDR3 coding DNA: TGTGCCTGGGAAGAAACGGGACTAGCGTACAATGAGCAGTTCTTC.

This chain links TRBV18 with TRBJ1-5, with a weak D call TRBD1 (5 bases). The CDR3 is made up of 14 amino acids. V lost 4 bases to trimming and J lost 1 base, with 8 bases between them. Germline-derived CDR1 and CDR2 are KGHSH and LQKENI. The CDR3 protein is CASSQQGSNQPQHF. DNA of the CDR3: TGTGCCAGCTCACAGCAGGGCAGCAATCAGCCCCAGCATTTT.

This chain uses TRBV6-1 with TRBJ2-2; tentative D call: TRBD1 (6 bases). The V gene's germline CDR1 is MNHNS and CDR2 SASEGT. The CDR3 is made up of 18 amino acids. V was cut by 0 bases and J by 3 bases, with 17 bases left in between. CDR3 in DNA: TGTGCCAGCAGTGAAGCGCTGGGGGCGCGGGTGGACACCGGGGAGCTGTTTTTT. As protein: CASSEALGARVDTGELFF.

This chain links TRBV5-6 with TRBJ1-2; possible D gene TRBD1, 6 bases. Germline V gene lookup returns CDR1 SGHDT and CDR2 YYEEEE. The V and J ends lost 0 bases and 2 bases respectively, with 11 bases between them. CDR3 size: 15 residues. The CDR3 region has the DNA TGTGCCAGCAGCTTGGGGGGGCAGGCGAACTATGGCTACACCTTC. This sequence encodes CASSLGGQANYGYTF.

This sequence joins TRBV29-1 and TRBJ2-1, with TRBD1 identical over 9 bases. Per germline, CDR1 SQVTM and CDR2 ANQGSEA. CDR3 length: 13 residues. V trimming: 6 bases; J trimming: 7 bases; junction bases outside the gene matches: 7. The CDR3 protein is CSVPQGAGNEQFF. CDR3 sequence (DNA): TGCAGCGTCCCACAGGGGGCTGGGAATGAGCAGTTCTTC.

V is TRBV4-3 and J is TRBJ2-2, with 7 nucleotides matching TRBD2. The CDR3 is 19 residues long. Germline V lookup: CDR1 LGHNA, CDR2 YSLEER. V was pared by 0 bases and J by 7 bases, with 17 bases of the junction left unmatched. CDR3 in DNA: TGCGCCAGCAGCCAAGATCCAGTTCGCGTTAGCGGGCGGATCGGGGAGCTGTTTTTT. It encodes CASSQDPVRVSGRIGELFF.

The gene calls are TRBV7-2 and TRBJ1-5; possibly TRBD1 for D (6 bases). The germline V gene has CDR1 SGHTA and CDR2 FQGNSA. The CDR3 is made up of 14 amino acids. Trimming stripped 2 bases from V and 7 bases from J, with 12 bases between. DNA of the CDR3: TGTGCCAGCAGCTTAACGCCGGGGGGCCAGCCCCAGCATTTT. Its translation: CASSLTPGGQPQHF.

This chain joins TRBV6-6 and TRBJ2-1; D not certain. V lost 6 bases and J lost 5, with 8 bases in between. Germline values: CDR1 MNHNY, CDR2 SVGAGI (reference sequence). This CDR3 has 12 amino acids. CDR3 sequence reads: CASSSRDNEQFF. CDR3 bases: TGTGCCAGCAGCTCCCGGGACAATGAGCAGTTCTTC.

The rearrangement links TRBV5-8 to TRBJ2-3; 7 bases match TRBD1. This CDR3 spans 15 amino acids. V trimming: 7 bases; J trimming: 2 bases; junction bases outside the gene matches: 10. Germline CDR1 SGHTS, CDR2 YDEGEE. CDR3 sequence reads: CASQKTGVVTDTQYF. CDR3 coding DNA: TGTGCCAGCCAAAAAACAGGGGTGGTCACAGATACGCAGTATTTT.

The chain links TRBV19 to TRBJ2-7; D remains ambiguous. CDR1 LNHDA and CDR2 SQIVND come from the germline V gene (reference sequence). CDR3 length equals 13 residues. The V and J ends lost 3 bases and 2 bases respectively, with 8 bases between them. CDR3 coding DNA: TGTGCCAGTAGTATTCTCGGAGCCTACGAGCAGTACTTC. Residues: CASSILGAYEQYF.

The V call is TRBV5-1, the J call TRBJ1-1; D remains unclear. CDR3 length: 11 amino acids. Germline CDR1 and CDR2: SGHRS and YFSETQ. V shed 4 bases and J shed 7 bases, with 8 bases lying between them. The CDR3 nucleotides read TGCGCCAGCAGCGCCGCGATTGAAGCTTTCTTT. Its protein is CASSAAIEAFF.

This chain connects TRBV6-1 to TRBJ2-6; TRBD2 matches at 9 bases. Germline values: CDR1 MNHNS, CDR2 SASEGT. The CDR3 is made up of 18 amino acids. V lost 1 base, J lost 0 bases, and 4 bases stayed unmatched. The CDR3 spells CASSEGLAVFSGANVLTF. The CDR3 nucleotides are TGTGCCAGCAGTGAAGGACTAGCGGTTTTCTCTGGGGCCAACGTCCTGACTTTC.